This T cell receptor (beta chain) was documented in a study of T-cell reconstitution after alpha-beta-depleted transplantation in children. Construction of the TCRbeta library involved unique molecular identifiers. One entry per CDR3 protein, called by TCRdb with MiXCR from the PCR reads. This table has under 350,000 distinct CDR3 sequences, over 8% appearing once. Trimming removed 5 bases at V and 1 base at J, with 23 bases between. In germline, CDR1 is SGHVS, CDR2 FNYEAQ. The CDR3 runs to 18 residues. This clonotype was obtained from a human donor who donated a stem cell graft to a child with SCID. Material: PBMCs from the stem cell graft donor, obtained from the stem cell graft. This chain uses TRBV7-6 with TRBJ1-2; D might be TRBD1 (6 bases). The CDR3 coding sequence is TGTGCCAGCAGCCTGACGGGGGGCGCGGGGAACTATAACTATGGCTACACCTTC. It is translated as CASSLTGGAGNYNYGYTF.